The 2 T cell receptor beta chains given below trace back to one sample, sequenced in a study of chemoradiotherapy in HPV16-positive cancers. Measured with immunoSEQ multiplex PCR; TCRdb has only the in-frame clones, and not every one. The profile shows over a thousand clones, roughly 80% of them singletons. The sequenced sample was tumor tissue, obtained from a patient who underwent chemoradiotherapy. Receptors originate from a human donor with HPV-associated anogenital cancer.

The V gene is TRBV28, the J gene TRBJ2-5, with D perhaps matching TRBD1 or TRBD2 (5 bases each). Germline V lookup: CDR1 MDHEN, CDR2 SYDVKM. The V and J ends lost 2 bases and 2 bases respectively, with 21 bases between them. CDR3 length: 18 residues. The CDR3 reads CASSLTPGAEMGQETQYF. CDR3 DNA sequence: TGTGCCAGCAGTTTAACCCCCGGGGCCGAAATGGGGCAAGAGACCCAGTACTTC.

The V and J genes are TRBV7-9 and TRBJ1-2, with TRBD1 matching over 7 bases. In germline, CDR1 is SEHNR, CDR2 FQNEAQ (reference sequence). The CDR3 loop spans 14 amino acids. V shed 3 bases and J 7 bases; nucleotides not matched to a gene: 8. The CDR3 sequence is CASSLPMTGSGYTF. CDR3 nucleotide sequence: TGTGCCAGCAGCTTGCCAATGACAGGGTCTGGCTACACCTTC.